This TCR beta chain was recorded in a study of regulatory T cells in long-lasting Graves disease. Noted time point: newly diagnosed GD, antithyroid drugs for less than 3 months. The TCR library used RNA extracted from PBMCs. The table lists this clonotype with a few counts. iRepertoire HTBI primers and Arm-PCR of CDR3 regions built TCR beta libraries. A single record per CDR3 protein comes from TCRdb applying MiXCR to the multiplex PCR reads. In the table there are hundreds of thousands of distinct CDR3 sequences, around 15% of which are singletons. The V gene's germline CDR1 is SGHTS and CDR2 YDEGEE. Trimming removed 5 bases from V and 1 base from J; junction bases left unmatched: 5. The CDR3 has 15 residues. The data were also submitted as part of a second study, on T cells in Graves' hyperthyroidism and ophthalmopathy.

The specimen was peripheral blood mononuclear cells (PBMCs), collected at new diagnosis, from a patient treated with antithyroid drugs. The chain recombines TRBV5-8 with TRBJ2-2; TRBD1 matches 7 bases. This sequence originates from a woman in her 30s with Graves disease. The CDR3 sequence is CASRRGQKNTGELFF. As DNA, the CDR3 is TGTGCCAGCAGGAGGGGACAGAAGAACACCGGGGAGCTGTTTTTT.